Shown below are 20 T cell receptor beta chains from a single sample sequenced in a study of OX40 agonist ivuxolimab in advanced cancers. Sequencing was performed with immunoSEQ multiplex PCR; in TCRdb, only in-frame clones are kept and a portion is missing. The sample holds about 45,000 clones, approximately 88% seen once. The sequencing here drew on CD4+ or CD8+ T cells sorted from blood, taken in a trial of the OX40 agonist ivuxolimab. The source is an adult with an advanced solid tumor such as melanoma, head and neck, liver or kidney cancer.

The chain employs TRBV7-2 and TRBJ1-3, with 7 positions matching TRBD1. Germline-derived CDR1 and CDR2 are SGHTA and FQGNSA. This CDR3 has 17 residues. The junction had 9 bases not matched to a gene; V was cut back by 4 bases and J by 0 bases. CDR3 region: CASSYNRGPYSGNTIYF. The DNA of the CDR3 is TGTGCCAGCAGCTATAACAGGGGTCCCTACTCTGGAAACACCATATATTTT.

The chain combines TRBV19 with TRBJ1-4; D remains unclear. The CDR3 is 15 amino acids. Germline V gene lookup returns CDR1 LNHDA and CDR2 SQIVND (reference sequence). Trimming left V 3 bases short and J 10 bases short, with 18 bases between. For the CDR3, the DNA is TGTGCCAGTAGTATTCAGTTGGAGGCACTCGGAAAACTGTTTTTT. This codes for CASSIQLEALGKLFF.

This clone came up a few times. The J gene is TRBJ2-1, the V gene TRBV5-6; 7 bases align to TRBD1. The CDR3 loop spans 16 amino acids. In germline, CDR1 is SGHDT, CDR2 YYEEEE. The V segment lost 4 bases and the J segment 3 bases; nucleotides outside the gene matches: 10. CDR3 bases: TGTGCCAGCAGCCACGGAACGGGACAGAACTACAATGAGCAGTTCTTC. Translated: CASSHGTGQNYNEQFF.

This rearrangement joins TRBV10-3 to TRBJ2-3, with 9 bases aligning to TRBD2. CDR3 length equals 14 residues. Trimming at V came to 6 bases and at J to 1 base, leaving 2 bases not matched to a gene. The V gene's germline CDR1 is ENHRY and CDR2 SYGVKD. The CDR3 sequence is CAISERGGTDTQYF. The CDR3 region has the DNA TGTGCCATCAGCGAGCGGGGGGGCACAGATACGCAGTATTTT.

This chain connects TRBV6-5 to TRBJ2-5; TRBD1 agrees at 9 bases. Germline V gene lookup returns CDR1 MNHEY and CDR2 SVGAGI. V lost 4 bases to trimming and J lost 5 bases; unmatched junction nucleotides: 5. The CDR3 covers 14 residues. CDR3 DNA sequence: TGTGCCAGCAGTTGGACAGGGGTGGACGAGACCCAGTACTTC. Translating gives CASSWTGVDETQYF.

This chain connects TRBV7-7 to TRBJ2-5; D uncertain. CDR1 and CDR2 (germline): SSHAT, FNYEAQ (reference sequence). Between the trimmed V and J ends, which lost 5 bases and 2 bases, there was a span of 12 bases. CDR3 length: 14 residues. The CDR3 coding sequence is TGTGCCAGCAGCCCCACCGGACGTCAAGAGACCCAGTACTTC. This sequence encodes CASSPTGRQETQYF. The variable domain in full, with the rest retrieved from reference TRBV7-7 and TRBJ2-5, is GAGVSQSPRYKVTKRGQDVTLRCDPISSHATLYWYQQALGQGPEFLTYFNYEAQPDKSGLPSDRFSAERPEGSISTLTIQRTEQRDSAMYRCASSPTGRQETQYFGPGTRLLVL.

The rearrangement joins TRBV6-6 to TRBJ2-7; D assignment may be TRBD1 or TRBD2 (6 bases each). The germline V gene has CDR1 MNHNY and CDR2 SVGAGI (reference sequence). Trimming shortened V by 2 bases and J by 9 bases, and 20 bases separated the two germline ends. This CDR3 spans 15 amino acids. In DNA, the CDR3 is TGTGCCAGCAGTTACGATCTGGACAGCGGGTCGGGGCAGTACTTC. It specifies CASSYDLDSGSGQYF.

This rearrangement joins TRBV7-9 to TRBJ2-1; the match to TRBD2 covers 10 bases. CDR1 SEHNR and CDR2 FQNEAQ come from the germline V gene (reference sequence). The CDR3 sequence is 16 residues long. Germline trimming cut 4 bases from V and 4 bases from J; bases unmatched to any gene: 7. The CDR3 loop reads CASSSPLAGGYNEQFF. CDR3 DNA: TGTGCCAGCAGCTCCCCCTTAGCGGGAGGTTACAATGAGCAGTTCTTC.

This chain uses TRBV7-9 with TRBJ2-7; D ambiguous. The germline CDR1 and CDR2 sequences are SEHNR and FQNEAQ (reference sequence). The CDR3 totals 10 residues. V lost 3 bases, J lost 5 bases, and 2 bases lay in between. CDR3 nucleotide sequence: TGTGCCAGCAGCTTTAACGAGCAGTACTTC. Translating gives CASSFNEQYF.

CDR3 coding DNA: TGTGCCAGCAGTCCAGGGGACGGCGCTGAAGCTTTCTTT. Its protein product is CASSPGDGAEAFF. The chain couples TRBV28 to TRBJ1-1; possibly TRBD1 for D (6 bases). The CDR3 has 13 residues. The germline gives CDR1 MDHEN, CDR2 SYDVKM. The V and J ends lost 5 bases and 6 bases respectively, with 13 bases between them.

The CDR3 coding sequence is TGTGCCAGCAGCTTAGGGACTAGCGGGTCGTTGGATACGCAGTATTTT. It yields the protein CASSLGTSGSLDTQYF. J is TRBJ2-3 and V is TRBV13, with 10 bases that match TRBD2. V shed 0 bases and J 6 bases; nucleotides not matched to a gene: 6. There are 16 residues in the CDR3. Germline assignment: CDR1 PRHDT and CDR2 FYEKMQ (reference sequence).

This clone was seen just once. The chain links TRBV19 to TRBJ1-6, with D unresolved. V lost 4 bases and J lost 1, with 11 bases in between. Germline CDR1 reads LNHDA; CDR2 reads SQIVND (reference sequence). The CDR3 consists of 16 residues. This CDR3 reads CASSTVRRSYNSPLHF. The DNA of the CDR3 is TGTGCCAGTAGTACTGTCAGACGATCCTATAATTCACCCCTCCACTTT.

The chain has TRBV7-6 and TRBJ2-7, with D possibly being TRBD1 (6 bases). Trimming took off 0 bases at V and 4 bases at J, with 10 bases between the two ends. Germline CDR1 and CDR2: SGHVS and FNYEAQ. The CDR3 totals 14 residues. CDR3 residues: CASSLAQGLYEQYF. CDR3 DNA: TGTGCCAGCAGCTTAGCACAGGGTTTGTACGAGCAGTACTTC.

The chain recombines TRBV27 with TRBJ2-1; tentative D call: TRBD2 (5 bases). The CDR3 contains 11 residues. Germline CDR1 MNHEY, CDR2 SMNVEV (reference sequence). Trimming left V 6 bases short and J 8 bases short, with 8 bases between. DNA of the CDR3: TGTGCCAGCAGCCGGGGTGATGAGCAGTTCTTC. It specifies CASSRGDEQFF.

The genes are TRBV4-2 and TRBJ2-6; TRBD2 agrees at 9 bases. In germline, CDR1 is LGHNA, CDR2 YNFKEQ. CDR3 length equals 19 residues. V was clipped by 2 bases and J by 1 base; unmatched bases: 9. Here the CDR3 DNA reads TGTGCCAGCAGCCAACTGGCGGGAGGGCCTGAGTCTGGGGCCAACGTCCTGACTTTC. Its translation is CASSQLAGGPESGANVLTF.

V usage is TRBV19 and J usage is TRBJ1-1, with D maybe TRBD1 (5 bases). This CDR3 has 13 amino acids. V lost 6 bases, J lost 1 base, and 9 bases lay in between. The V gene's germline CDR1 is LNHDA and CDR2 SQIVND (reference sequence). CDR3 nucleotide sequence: TGTGCCAGTAGCGGGGGTTGGAACACTGAAGCTTTCTTT. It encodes CASSGGWNTEAFF.

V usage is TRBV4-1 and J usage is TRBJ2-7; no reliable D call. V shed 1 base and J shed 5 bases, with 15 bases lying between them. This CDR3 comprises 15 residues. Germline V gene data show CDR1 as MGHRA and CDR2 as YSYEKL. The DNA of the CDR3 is TGCGCCAGCAGCCAAGCAGGAGTGAGGTCCCACGAGCAGTACTTC. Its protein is CASSQAGVRSHEQYF.

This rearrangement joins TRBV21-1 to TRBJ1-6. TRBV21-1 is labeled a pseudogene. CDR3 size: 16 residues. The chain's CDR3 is CASSKRETQYNSPLHF. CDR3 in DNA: TGTGCCAGCAGCAAACGGGAAACCCAATATAATTCACCCCTCCACTTT.

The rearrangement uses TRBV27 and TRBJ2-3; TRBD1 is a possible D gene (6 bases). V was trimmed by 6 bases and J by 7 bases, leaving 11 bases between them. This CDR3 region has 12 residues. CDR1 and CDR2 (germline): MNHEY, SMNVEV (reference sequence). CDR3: CASSQQGNTQYF. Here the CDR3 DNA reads TGTGCCAGCAGCCAACAGGGTAATACGCAGTATTTT.

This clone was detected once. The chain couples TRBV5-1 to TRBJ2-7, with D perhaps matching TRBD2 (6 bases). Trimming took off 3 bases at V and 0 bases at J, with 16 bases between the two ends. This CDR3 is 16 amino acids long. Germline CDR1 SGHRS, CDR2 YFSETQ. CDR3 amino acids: CASSSPPGSSSYEQYF. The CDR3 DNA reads TGCGCCAGCAGCTCCCCGCCCGGGAGTAGCTCCTACGAGCAGTACTTC. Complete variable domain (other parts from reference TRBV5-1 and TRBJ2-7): KAGVTQTPRYLIKTRGQQVTLSCSPISGHRSVSWYQQTPGQGLQFLFEYFSETQRNKGNFPGRFSGRQFSNSRSEMNVSTLELGDSALYLCASSSPPGSSSYEQYFGPGTRLTVT.